This T cell receptor (beta chain) was sequenced for a study of blood T cells in healthy people across ages. A J-beta primer mix and a sample-barcoded 5' primer were used in a second PCR of roughly 7 to 12 cycles. One entry per CDR3 protein results from TCRdb running MiXCR on the 5' RACE reads. The data show about 1.5 million distinct CDR3 sequences, with around 40% seen just once and 4% held by the top ten. V was pared by 4 bases and J by 5 bases, with 5 bases of the junction left unmatched. The germline gives CDR1 SGHTA, CDR2 FQGNSA. The CDR3 runs to 15 residues. Source material: blood. The V call is TRBV7-2, the J call TRBJ1-2, with 12 bases that match TRBD1. The receptor's source is a woman aged 18-29 years in good health. The CDR3 loop reads CASSSGQGAHYGYTF. DNA for the CDR3: TGTGCCAGCAGCTCGGGACAGGGGGCGCATTATGGCTACACCTTC.